These 25 T cell receptor beta chains were all obtained from the same sample, sequenced in a study of shared clonotypes between healthy human individuals. The table came from immunoSEQ multiplex PCR; TCRdb's copy has only in-frame clones and leaves some out. The table lists roughly 1,800,000 clones, 85% to 95% of them singletons. Naive CD8 cells lacked CD45RO, underwent positive selection for CCR7 and left out terminally differentiated effector memory CD45RA+ cells. The source material was naive CD8+ T cells sorted from blood. The source is a man between 18 and 35 years old in good health.

The chain couples TRBV9 to TRBJ2-3, with 7 bases aligning to TRBD1. V was pared by 3 bases and J by 4 bases, with 2 bases of the junction left unmatched. The length of the CDR3 is 13 residues. Germline V gene lookup returns CDR1 SGDLS and CDR2 YYNGEE. The CDR3 here is CASSGTGADTQYF. CDR3 sequence (DNA): TGTGCCAGCAGCGGTACAGGGGCAGATACGCAGTATTTT. Full variable domain (rest looked up from reference TRBV9 and TRBJ2-3): DSGVTQTPKHLITATGQRVTLRCSPRSGDLSVYWYQQSLDQGLQFLIQYYNGEERAKGNILERFSAQQFPDLHSELNLSSLELGDSALYFCASSGTGADTQYFGPGTRLTVL.

V and J are TRBV5-6 and TRBJ2-5, with 11 positions matching TRBD2. After removal of 2 bases from V and 5 bases from J, the junction contained 8 bases not matched to a gene. The CDR3 runs 16 residues. Germline V gives CDR1 SGHDT, CDR2 YYEEEE. In DNA form, the CDR3 reads TGTGCCAGCAGCTTAAATAGCGGGGGGGCCGGGGAGACCCAGTACTTC. It codes for CASSLNSGGAGETQYF.

This chain joins TRBV5-1 and TRBJ2-1; 11 bases line up with TRBD2. With 7 bases clipped from V and 4 bases from J, the junction kept 7 bases outside the gene matches. CDR3 length: 15 amino acids. CDR1 and CDR2 from the germline V gene are SGHRS and YFSETQ. The CDR3 spells CASGWTSGPYNEQFF. The DNA of the CDR3 is TGCGCCAGCGGCTGGACTAGCGGGCCTTACAATGAGCAGTTCTTC.

This chain uses TRBV5-1 with TRBJ2-7; TRBD1 aligns across 9 bases. CDR1 and CDR2 (germline): SGHRS, YFSETQ. The CDR3 has 16 amino acids. The junction had 10 bases not matched to a gene; V was cut back by 4 bases and J by 2 bases. The DNA of the CDR3 is TGCGCCAGCAGCCCTTATCCGGGACAGGGCCCCTACGAGCAGTACTTC. Amino acids: CASSPYPGQGPYEQYF.

This chain joins TRBV7-6 and TRBJ1-2; D not certain. This CDR3 contains 18 residues. Trimming left V 3 bases short and J 4 bases short, with 24 bases between. Germline CDR1 reads SGHVS; CDR2 reads FNYEAQ. CDR3 residues: CASSLYPPNSQTVYGYTF. For the CDR3, the DNA is TGTGCCAGCAGCTTGTATCCCCCGAACAGCCAGACGGTCTATGGCTACACCTTC.

V and J are TRBV7-9 and TRBJ2-5, with D perhaps given as TRBD1 or TRBD2 (6 bases each). The CDR3 sequence is 17 residues long. CDR1 and CDR2 (germline): SEHNR, FQNEAQ (reference sequence). V was trimmed by 3 bases and J by 2 bases, leaving 19 bases between them. This chain's CDR3 is CASSFDGWGREQETQYF. CDR3 DNA sequence: TGTGCCAGCAGCTTCGACGGTTGGGGGCGGGAACAAGAGACCCAGTACTTC.

The V call is TRBV6-1, the J call TRBJ1-2; tentatively, D is TRBD1 (6 bases). The CDR3 is 15 residues long. Trimming removed 3 bases at V and 4 bases at J, with 15 bases between. Germline V gene sequence: CDR1 MNHNS, CDR2 SASEGT. DNA for the CDR3: TGTGCCAGCAGTGAGGGGGGACAAAACCCCTATGGCTACACCTTC. It translates to CASSEGGQNPYGYTF.

This clone was detected only once. The CDR3 loop is CASSLAALAGDYEQYF. The DNA of the CDR3 is TGTGCCAGCAGCTTAGCGGCGCTAGCGGGTGATTACGAGCAGTACTTC. This rearrangement joins TRBV11-2 to TRBJ2-7; 8 nucleotides agree with TRBD2. The CDR3 sequence is 16 residues long. The V gene end was trimmed by 1 base and the J gene end by 4 bases; junction bases not matched to a gene: 9. Germline lookup yields CDR1 SGHAT and CDR2 FQNNGV.

The V and J genes are TRBV7-9 and TRBJ2-7; 7 nucleotides line up with TRBD1. Germline CDR1 reads SEHNR; CDR2 reads FQNEAQ (reference sequence). CDR3 length: 15 amino acids. The V gene end was trimmed by 1 base and the J gene end by 4 bases; junction bases not matched to a gene: 7. CDR3: CASSLGTGQRYEQYF. The CDR3 bases are TGTGCCAGCAGCTTAGGGACAGGTCAACGTTACGAGCAGTACTTC.

Regarding this clone: Relative to the germline gene, one junction end is altered; a read error may explain this. In the same sample, other DNA sequences code for this CDR3. V is TRBV9 and J is TRBJ1-5; D gene uncertain. The CDR3 runs 14 residues. Germline values: CDR1 SGDLS, CDR2 YYNGEE. The CDR3 nucleotides are TGTGCCAGCAGCGTAGGGGGAAGCACTCAGCCCCAGCATTTT. Translated: CASSVGGSTQPQHF.

The chain carries TRBV5-4 and TRBJ2-1; the D gene is possibly TRBD2 (5 bases). The V end was cut by 1 base, the J end by 3 bases, with 8 bases between. This CDR3 has 14 amino acids. Germline V CDR1 and CDR2: SGHNT, YYREEE (reference sequence). CDR3 nucleotide sequence: TGTGCCAGCAGCTTGTGGACTCACTACAATGAGCAGTTCTTC. This codes for CASSLWTHYNEQFF.

This sequence joins TRBV15 and TRBJ2-7; D remains unclear. The CDR3 contains 15 residues. Germline lookup yields CDR1 LNHNV and CDR2 YYDKDF (reference sequence). V was trimmed by 0 bases and J by 0 bases, leaving 9 bases between them. The CDR3 DNA reads as TGTGCCACCAGCAGAGATCGGACGGTCTCCTACGAGCAGTACTTC. Translated, it gives CATSRDRTVSYEQYF. Combining the CDR3 with reference TRBV15 and TRBJ2-7 gives the whole variable domain DAMVIQNPRYQVTQFGKPVTLSCSQTLNHNVMYWYQQKSSQAPKLLFHYYDKDFNNEADTPDNFQSRRPNTSFCFLDIRSPGLGDTAMYLCATSRDRTVSYEQYFGPGTRLTVT.

The gene calls are TRBV6-5 and TRBJ2-2; possible D gene TRBD2, 5 bases. V was pared by 10 bases and J by 6 bases, with 9 bases between. The CDR3 extends over 11 amino acids. CDR1 MNHEY and CDR2 SVGAGI come from the germline V gene. The CDR3 DNA sequence: TGTGCCACCACGGGGTCCGGGGAGCTGTTTTTT. It encodes CATTGSGELFF.

Turning to this clone: Other nucleotide sequences from this sample produce the same CDR3. This rearrangement joins TRBV19 to TRBJ2-1; no clear D. There are 15 residues in the CDR3. CDR1 and CDR2 from the germline V gene are LNHDA and SQIVND (reference sequence). V was cut by 5 bases and J by 0 bases, with 11 bases left in between. Here the CDR3 reads CASSSGPSSYNEQFF. The DNA of the CDR3 is TGTGCCAGTAGTTCCGGGCCGAGCTCCTACAATGAGCAGTTCTTC.

This clone was seen once. J is TRBJ2-1 and V is TRBV11-2; TRBD2 aligns across 8 bases. The CDR3 is 14 residues long. V gave up 4 bases and J gave up 6 bases; unmatched junction bases: 5. CDR1 and CDR2 from the germline V gene are SGHAT and FQNNGV. The CDR3 DNA follows: TGTGCCAGCAGCTCAGCGGGGGTAGGCAATGAGCAGTTCTTC. This translates into CASSSAGVGNEQFF.

The gene calls are TRBV27 and TRBJ2-7; D is possibly TRBD1 or TRBD2 (6 bases each). Per the germline V gene, CDR1 is MNHEY and CDR2 is SMNVEV (reference sequence). V gave up 10 bases and J gave up 3 bases, with 19 bases separating them. The CDR3 spans 14 residues. The CDR3 is CATGVGGSYYEQYF. CDR3 DNA: TGTGCCACGGGGGTCGGGGGCAGCTACTACGAGCAGTACTTC.

A remark on this clone: The same CDR3 also results from other DNA sequences found in this sample. The chain joins TRBV6-5 to TRBJ2-7, with D uncertain. This CDR3 is 11 amino acids long. The germline V gene has CDR1 MNHEY and CDR2 SVGAGI. V was clipped by 0 bases and J by 7 bases, with 4 bases between them. The CDR3 DNA reads as TGTGCCAGCAGTTACTCGCGGGAGCAGTACTTC. It encodes CASSYSREQYF.

The gene calls are TRBV13 and TRBJ2-7; perhaps TRBD2 as D (5 bases). The CDR3 spans 13 residues. Trimming pared 5 bases from V and 4 bases from J, leaving 12 bases between. Germline V gene lookup returns CDR1 PRHDT and CDR2 FYEKMQ (reference sequence). The CDR3 DNA follows: TGTGCCAGCAGCCTCGGGGAAATATACGAGCAGTACTTC. Protein sequence: CASSLGEIYEQYF.

Here the CDR3 reads CASSPGLYEQYF. The DNA for the CDR3 is TGTGCCAGCAGCCCCGGCCTCTACGAGCAGTACTTC. V and J are TRBV7-8 and TRBJ2-7; D call uncertain. In germline, CDR1 is SGHVS, CDR2 FQNEAQ. CDR3 size: 12 residues. V was cut by 5 bases and J by 3 bases, with 8 bases left in between.

This clone showed up just once. The chain links TRBV18 to TRBJ2-7; tentatively, D is TRBD2 (6 bases). This CDR3 spans 14 amino acids. The germline V and J ends were trimmed by 3 bases and 2 bases, with 11 bases remaining between them. CDR1 KGHSH and CDR2 LQKENI come from the germline V gene. The CDR3 DNA reads as TGTGCCAGCTCACCCACGGGAGACACCTACGAGCAGTACTTC. This encodes CASSPTGDTYEQYF.

The genes are TRBV14 and TRBJ2-7; D gene unclear. V gave up 1 base and J gave up 3 bases, with 13 bases separating them. The CDR3 sequence is 15 residues long. The germline CDR1 and CDR2 sequences are SGHDN and FVKESK. The CDR3 loop is CASSQGYGLIYEQYF. CDR3 nucleotides: TGTGCCAGCAGCCAAGGGTACGGCCTAATCTACGAGCAGTACTTC.

As for this clone: This CDR3 is also generated by other DNA sequences in the sample. J is TRBJ1-3 and V is TRBV9; the D is unclear. The germline gives CDR1 SGDLS, CDR2 YYNGEE. The CDR3 length is 13 residues. V was pared by 2 bases and J by 1 base, with 4 bases between. The CDR3: CASSVNSGNTIYF. CDR3 DNA sequence: TGTGCCAGCAGCGTGAATTCTGGAAACACCATATATTTT.

Concerning this clone itself: Other DNA sequences of this sample code for an identical CDR3. J is TRBJ1-2 and V is TRBV6-1; 9 positions match TRBD1. This CDR3 is 12 amino acids long. V shed 7 bases and J 6 bases; nucleotides not matched to a gene: 3. The germline V gene has CDR1 MNHNS and CDR2 SASEGT. CDR3 bases: TGTGCCAGCACTGGGACAGGGAATGGCTACACCTTC. It translates to CASTGTGNGYTF.

The chain recombines TRBV5-1 with TRBJ2-5, with no clear D. Trimming stripped 0 bases from V and 1 base from J, with 10 bases between. The germline CDR1 and CDR2 sequences are SGHRS and YFSETQ. The CDR3 has 15 residues. The CDR3 loop reads CASSLDVSSQETQYF. The CDR3 coding sequence is TGCGCCAGCAGCTTGGATGTCAGCAGCCAAGAGACCCAGTACTTC.

The CDR3 DNA is TGTGCCAGCAGTGAAGAAATAACAGATAGCAATCAGCCCCAGCATTTT. This translates into CASSEEITDSNQPQHF. The chain employs TRBV2 and TRBJ1-5, with D hard to call. This CDR3 region has 16 residues. The germline V and J ends were trimmed by 1 base and 0 bases, with 10 bases remaining between them. Germline CDR1 is SNHLY and CDR2 is FYNNEI.